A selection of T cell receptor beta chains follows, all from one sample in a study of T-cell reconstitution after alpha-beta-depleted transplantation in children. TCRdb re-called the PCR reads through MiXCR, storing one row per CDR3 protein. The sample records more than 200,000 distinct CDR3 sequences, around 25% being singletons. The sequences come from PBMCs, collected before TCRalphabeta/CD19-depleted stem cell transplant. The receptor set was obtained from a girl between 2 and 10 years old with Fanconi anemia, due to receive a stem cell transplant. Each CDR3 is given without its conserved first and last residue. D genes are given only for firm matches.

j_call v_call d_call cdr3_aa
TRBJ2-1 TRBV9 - ASSVEGVGYEQF
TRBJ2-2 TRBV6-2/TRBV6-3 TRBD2 ASSYPRLARNTGELF
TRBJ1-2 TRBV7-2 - ASSAGTTYGYT
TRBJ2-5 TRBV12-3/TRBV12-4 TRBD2 ASSLAGGWGETQY
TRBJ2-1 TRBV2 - ASRVGLTFGNEQF
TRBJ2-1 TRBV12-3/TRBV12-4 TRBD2 ASIGTSERGEQF
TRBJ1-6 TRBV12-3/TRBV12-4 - ASRLQGSPLH
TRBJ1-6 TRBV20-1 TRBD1 SASKARDRHLYNSPLH
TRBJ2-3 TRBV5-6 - ASSLPKFGTDTQY
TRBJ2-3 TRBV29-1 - SVDSTDTQY
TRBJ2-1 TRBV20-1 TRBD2 SAVAGPSSYNEQF
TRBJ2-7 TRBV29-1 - SVEIEEEQY
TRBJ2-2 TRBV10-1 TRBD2 ASSGTSVPQSHGELF
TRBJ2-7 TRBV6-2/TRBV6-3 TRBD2 ASSYELAGGHYEQY
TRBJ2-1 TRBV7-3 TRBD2 ASSLTSGPNEQF
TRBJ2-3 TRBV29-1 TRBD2 SVSGTSDTDTQY